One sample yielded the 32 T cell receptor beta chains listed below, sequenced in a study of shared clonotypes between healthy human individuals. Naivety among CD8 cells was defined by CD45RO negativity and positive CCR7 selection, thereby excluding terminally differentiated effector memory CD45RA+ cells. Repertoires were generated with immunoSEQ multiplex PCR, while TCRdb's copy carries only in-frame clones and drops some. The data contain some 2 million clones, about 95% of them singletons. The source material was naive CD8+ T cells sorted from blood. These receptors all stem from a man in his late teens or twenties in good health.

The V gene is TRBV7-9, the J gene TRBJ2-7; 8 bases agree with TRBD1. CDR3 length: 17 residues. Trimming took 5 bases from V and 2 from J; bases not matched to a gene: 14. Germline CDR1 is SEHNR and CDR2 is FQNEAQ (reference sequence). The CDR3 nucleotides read TGTGCCAGCAGCCCCCGGGCCTCAGGGGGCAAGGCCTACGAGCAGTACTTC. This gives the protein CASSPRASGGKAYEQYF.

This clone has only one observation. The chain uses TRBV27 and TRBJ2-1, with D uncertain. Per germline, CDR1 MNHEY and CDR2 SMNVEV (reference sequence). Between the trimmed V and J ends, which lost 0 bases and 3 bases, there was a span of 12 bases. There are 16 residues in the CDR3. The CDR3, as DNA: TGTGCCAGCAGTTTATCCTTGTCATACAGCTACAATGAGCAGTTCTTC. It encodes CASSLSLSYSYNEQFF.

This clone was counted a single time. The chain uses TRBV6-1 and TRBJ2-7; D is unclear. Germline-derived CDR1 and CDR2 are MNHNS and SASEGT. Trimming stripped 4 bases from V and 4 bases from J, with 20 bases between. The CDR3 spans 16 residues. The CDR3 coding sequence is TGTGCCAGCAGTGGACCTACTCACGGCGTGGGGTACGAGCAGTACTTC. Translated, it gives CASSGPTHGVGYEQYF.

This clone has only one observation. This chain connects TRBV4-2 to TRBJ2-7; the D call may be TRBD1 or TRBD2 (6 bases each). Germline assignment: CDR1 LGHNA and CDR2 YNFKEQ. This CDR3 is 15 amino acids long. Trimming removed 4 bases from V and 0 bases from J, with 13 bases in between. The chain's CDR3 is CASSPSGGLSYEQYF. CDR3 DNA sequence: TGTGCCAGCAGCCCAAGTGGGGGGCTCTCCTACGAGCAGTACTTC.

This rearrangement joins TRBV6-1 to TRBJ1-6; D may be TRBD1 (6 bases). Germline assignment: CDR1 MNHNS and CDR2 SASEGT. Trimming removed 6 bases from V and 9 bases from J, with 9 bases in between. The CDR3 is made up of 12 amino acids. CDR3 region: CASRQGGSPLHF. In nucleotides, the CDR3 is TGTGCCAGCAGACAGGGAGGTTCACCCCTCCACTTT.

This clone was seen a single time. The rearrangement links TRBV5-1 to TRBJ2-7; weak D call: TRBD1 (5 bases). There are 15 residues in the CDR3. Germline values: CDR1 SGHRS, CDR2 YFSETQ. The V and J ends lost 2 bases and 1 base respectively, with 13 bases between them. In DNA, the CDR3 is TGCGCCAGCAGCTTCGGTAGGGGTACGTCCTACGAGCAGTACTTC. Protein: CASSFGRGTSYEQYF. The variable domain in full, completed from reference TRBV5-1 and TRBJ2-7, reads KAGVTQTPRYLIKTRGQQVTLSCSPISGHRSVSWYQQTPGQGLQFLFEYFSETQRNKGNFPGRFSGRQFSNSRSEMNVSTLELGDSALYLCASSFGRGTSYEQYFGPGTRLTVT.

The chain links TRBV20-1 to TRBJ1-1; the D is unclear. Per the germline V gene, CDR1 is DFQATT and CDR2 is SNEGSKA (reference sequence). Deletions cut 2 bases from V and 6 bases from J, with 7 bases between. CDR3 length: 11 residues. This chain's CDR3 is CSARISAEAFF. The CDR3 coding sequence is TGCAGTGCTAGAATTTCTGCTGAAGCTTTCTTT.

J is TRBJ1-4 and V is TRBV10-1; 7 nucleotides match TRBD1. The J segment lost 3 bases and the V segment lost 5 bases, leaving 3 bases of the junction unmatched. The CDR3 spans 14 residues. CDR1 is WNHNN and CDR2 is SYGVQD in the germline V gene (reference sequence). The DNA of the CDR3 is TGCGCCAGCAGTCCCGGGACAGCTAATGAAAAACTGTTTTTT. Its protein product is CASSPGTANEKLFF.

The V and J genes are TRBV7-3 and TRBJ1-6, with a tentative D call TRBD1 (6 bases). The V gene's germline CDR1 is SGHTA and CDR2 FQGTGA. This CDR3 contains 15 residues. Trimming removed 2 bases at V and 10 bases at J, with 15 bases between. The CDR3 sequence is CASSLDRSPGSPLHF. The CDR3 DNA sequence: TGTGCCAGCAGCTTAGACAGGTCCCCCGGGTCACCCCTCCACTTT.

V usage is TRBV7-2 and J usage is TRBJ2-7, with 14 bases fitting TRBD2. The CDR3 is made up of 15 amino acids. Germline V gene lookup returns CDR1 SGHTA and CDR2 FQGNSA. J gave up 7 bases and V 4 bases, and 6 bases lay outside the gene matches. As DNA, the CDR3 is TGTGCCAGCAGCTCGGGACTAGCGGGGGTATGGGAGCAGTACTTC. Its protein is CASSSGLAGVWEQYF.

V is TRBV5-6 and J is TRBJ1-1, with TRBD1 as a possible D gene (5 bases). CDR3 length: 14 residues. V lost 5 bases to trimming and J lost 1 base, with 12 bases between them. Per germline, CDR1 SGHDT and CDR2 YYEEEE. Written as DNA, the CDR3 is TGTGCCAGCAGTTGGGGGGTCGCGAACACTGAAGCTTTCTTT. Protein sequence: CASSWGVANTEAFF.

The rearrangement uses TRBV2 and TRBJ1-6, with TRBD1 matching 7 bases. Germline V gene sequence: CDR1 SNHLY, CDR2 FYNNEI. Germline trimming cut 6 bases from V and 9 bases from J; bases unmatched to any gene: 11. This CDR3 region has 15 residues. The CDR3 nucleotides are TGTGCCAGCAGCGCATCTCAGGGGGGTAGTTCACCCCTCCACTTT. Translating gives CASSASQGGSSPLHF. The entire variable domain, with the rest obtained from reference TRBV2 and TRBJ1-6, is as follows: EPEVTQTPSHQVTQMGQEVILRCVPISNHLYFYWYRQILGQKVEFLVSFYNNEISEKSEIFDDQFSVERPDGSNFTLKIRSTKLEDSAMYFCASSASQGGSSPLHFGNGTRLTVT.

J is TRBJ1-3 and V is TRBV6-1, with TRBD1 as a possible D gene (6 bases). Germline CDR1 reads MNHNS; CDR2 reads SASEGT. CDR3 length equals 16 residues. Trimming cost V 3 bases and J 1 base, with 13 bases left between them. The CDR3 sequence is CASSEGTGLSGNTIYF. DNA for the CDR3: TGTGCCAGCAGTGAGGGAACAGGGCTTTCTGGAAACACCATATATTTT.

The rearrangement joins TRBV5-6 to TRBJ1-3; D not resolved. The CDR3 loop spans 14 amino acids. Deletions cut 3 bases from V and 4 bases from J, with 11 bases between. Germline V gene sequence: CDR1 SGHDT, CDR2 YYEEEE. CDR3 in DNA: TGTGCCAGCAGCTACGGGGTAGGCGGAAACACCATATATTTT. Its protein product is CASSYGVGGNTIYF.

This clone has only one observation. The CDR3 DNA follows: TGTGCCAGCAGTGAAATTGGGACACCCAACTATGGCTACACCTTC. Translated: CASSEIGTPNYGYTF. The V gene is TRBV6-1, the J gene TRBJ1-2; perhaps TRBD1 as D (6 bases). V gave up 2 bases and J gave up 2 bases, with 12 bases separating them. Germline loops: CDR1 MNHNS, CDR2 SASEGT. The CDR3 consists of 15 residues.

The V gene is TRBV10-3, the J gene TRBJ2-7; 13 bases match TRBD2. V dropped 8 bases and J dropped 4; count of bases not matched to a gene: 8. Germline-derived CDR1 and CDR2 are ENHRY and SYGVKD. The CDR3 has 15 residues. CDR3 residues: CAIGLAGADGYEQYF. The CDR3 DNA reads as TGTGCCATCGGACTAGCGGGGGCGGACGGTTACGAGCAGTACTTC.

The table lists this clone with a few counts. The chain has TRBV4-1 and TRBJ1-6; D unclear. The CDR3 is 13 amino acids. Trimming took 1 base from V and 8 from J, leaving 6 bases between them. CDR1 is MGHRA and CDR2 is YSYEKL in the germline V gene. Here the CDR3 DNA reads TGCGCCAGCAGCCAAGTTCTGGATTCACCCCTCCACTTT. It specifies CASSQVLDSPLHF.

The CDR3 coding sequence is TGTGCCAGCAGCTTAGCTCTACGGGGATCGAACACTGAAGCTTTCTTT. Its translation is CASSLALRGSNTEAFF. The V gene is TRBV7-9, the J gene TRBJ1-1; D not certain. Germline values: CDR1 SEHNR, CDR2 FQNEAQ (reference sequence). V dropped 0 bases and J dropped 1 base, with 12 bases sitting between them. CDR3 length: 16 amino acids.

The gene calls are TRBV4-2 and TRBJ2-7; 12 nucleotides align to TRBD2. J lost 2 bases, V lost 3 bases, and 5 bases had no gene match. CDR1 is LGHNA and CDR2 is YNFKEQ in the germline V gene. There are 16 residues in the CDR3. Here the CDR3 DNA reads TGTGCCAGCAGCCAGGAACTAGCGGGGGGAGCCTACGAGCAGTACTTC. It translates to CASSQELAGGAYEQYF.

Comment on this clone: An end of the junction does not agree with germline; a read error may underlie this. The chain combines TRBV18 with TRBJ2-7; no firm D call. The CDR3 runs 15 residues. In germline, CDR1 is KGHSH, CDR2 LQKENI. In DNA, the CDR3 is TGTGCCAGCTCTCCACATCAGCTACCCGACTACGAGCAGTACTTC. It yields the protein CASSPHQLPDYEQYF.

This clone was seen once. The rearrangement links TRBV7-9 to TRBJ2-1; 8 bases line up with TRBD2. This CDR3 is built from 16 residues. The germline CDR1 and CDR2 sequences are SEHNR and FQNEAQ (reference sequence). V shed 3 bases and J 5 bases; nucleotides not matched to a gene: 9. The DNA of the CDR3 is TGTGCCAGCAGCTTCCCGGGAGGGCCGTTCGACAATGAGCAGTTCTTC. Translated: CASSFPGGPFDNEQFF.

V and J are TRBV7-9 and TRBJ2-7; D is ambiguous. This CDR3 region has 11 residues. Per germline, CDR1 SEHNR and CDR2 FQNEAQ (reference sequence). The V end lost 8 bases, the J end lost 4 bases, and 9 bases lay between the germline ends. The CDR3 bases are TGTGCCAGCTACGACGGTTACGAGCAGTACTTC. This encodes CASYDGYEQYF.

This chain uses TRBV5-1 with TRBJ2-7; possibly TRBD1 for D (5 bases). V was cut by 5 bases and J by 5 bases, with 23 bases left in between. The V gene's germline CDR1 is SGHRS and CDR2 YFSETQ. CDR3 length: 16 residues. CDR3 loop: CASSPPSAGIIHEQYF. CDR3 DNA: TGCGCCAGCAGTCCTCCAAGCGCAGGGATAATCCACGAGCAGTACTTC.

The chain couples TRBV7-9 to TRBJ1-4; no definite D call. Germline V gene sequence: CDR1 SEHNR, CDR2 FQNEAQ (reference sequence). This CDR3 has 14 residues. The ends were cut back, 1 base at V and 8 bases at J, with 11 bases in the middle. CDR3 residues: CASSLGTLREKLFF. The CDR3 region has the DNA TGTGCCAGCAGCTTAGGGACCCTCCGGGAAAAACTGTTTTTT.

The CDR3 sequence: CASSSVGGNTEAFF. The CDR3 nucleotides read TGTGCCAGCAGCTCCGTCGGGGGAAACACTGAAGCTTTCTTT. The chain is built from TRBV5-4 and TRBJ1-1; D is perhaps TRBD1 (5 bases). Trimming took 3 bases from V and 2 from J, leaving 11 bases between them. CDR1 SGHNT and CDR2 YYREEE come from the germline V gene (reference sequence). This CDR3 has 14 amino acids.

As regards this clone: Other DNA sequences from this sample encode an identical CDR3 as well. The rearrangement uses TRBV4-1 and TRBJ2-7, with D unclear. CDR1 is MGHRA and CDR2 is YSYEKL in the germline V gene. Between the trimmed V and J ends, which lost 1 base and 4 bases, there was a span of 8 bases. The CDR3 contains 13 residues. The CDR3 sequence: CASSQGVGYEQYF. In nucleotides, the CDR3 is TGCGCCAGCAGCCAAGGTGTTGGATACGAGCAGTACTTC.

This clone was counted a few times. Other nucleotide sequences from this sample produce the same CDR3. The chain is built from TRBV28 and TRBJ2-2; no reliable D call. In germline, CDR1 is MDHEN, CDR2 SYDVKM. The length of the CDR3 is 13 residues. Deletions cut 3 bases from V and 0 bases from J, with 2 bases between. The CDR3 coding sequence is TGTGCCAGCAGTTTTACGAACACCGGGGAGCTGTTTTTT. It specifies CASSFTNTGELFF.

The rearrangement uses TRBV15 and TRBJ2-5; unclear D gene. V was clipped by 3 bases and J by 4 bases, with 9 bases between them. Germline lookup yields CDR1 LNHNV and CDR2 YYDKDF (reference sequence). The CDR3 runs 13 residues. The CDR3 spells CATSRWLGETQYF. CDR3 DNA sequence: TGTGCCACCAGCAGGTGGCTGGGAGAGACCCAGTACTTC.

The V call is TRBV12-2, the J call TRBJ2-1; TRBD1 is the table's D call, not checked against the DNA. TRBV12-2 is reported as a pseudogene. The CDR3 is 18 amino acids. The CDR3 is CASRLARNRDHPNNEQFF. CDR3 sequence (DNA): TGTGCAAGTCGCTTAGCGCGAAACAGAGACCATCCTAACAATGAGCAGTTCTTC.

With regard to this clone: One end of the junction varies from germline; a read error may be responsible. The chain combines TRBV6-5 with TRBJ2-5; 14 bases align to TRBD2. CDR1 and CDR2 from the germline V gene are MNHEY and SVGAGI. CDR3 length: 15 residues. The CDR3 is CASSYGGLAGEAQYF. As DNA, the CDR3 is TGTGCCAGCAGTTACGGGGGACTAGCGGGAGAGGCCCAGTACTTC.

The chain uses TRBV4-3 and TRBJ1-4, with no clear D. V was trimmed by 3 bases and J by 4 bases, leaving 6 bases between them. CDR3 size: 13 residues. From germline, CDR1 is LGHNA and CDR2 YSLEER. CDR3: CASSQFSNEKLFF. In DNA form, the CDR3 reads TGCGCCAGCAGCCAGTTTAGTAATGAAAAACTGTTTTTT.

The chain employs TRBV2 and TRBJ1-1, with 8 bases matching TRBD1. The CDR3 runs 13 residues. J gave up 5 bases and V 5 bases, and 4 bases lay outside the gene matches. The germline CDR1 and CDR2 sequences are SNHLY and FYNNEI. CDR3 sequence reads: CASSRTGRTEAFF. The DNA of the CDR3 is TGTGCCAGCAGTCGGACAGGGCGGACTGAAGCTTTCTTT.